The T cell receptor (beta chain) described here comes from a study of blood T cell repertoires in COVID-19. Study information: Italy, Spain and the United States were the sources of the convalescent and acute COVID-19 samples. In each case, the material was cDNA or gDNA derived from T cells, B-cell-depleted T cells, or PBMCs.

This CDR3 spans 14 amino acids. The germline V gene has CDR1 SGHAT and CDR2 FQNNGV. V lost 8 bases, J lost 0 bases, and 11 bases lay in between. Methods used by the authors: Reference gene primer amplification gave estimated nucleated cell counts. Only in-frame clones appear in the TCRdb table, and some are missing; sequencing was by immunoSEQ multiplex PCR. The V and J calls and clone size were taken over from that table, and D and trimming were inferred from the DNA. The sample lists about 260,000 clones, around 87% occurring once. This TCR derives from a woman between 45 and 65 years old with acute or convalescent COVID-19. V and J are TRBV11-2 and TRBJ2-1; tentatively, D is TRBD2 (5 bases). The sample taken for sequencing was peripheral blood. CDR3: CASDRGSSYNEQFF. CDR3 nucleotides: TGTGCCAGCGATCGGGGAAGCTCCTACAATGAGCAGTTCTTC.